These T cell receptor beta chains were read from a single sample in a study of T cells expressing NK-cell markers. With the 5' RACE reads reprocessed, TCRdb shows one record per CDR3 protein and no DNA. This table holds about 380,000 distinct CDR3 sequences. The material sequenced was blood T cells: a sorted CD56 or NKG2C T cell subset, CD4+ or CD8+ T cells, or bulk PBMC T cells (not recorded which). All receptors come from a man aged 18-75 years in good health. Each CDR3 is given with its conserved first and last residue.

J gene | V gene | CDR3 protein
TRBJ1-5 | TRBV2 | CASNGQGGNQPQHF
TRBJ2-2 | TRBV7-2 | CASSLAKRSNTGELFF
TRBJ1-6 | TRBV20-1 | CSARTGALAESPLHF
TRBJ1-2 | TRBV3-1 | CASSHGTVKGGYTF
TRBJ2-7 | TRBV29-1 | CSVGTGIHEQYF
TRBJ2-1 | TRBV20-1 | CSANRDGGMNEQFF
TRBJ2-5 | TRBV3-1 | CASSRPTRTGRGKKGTQYF
TRBJ2-4 | TRBV20-1 | CSARLSSGKNIQYF
TRBJ1-2 | TRBV20-1 | CSAGGDSSNYGYTF
TRBJ2-7 | TRBV19 | CASSFTGRGEQYF
TRBJ2-1 | TRBV11-3 | CASSLGRIAGGEQFF
TRBJ2-7 | TRBV9 | CASSVGPSNEQYF
TRBJ2-3 | TRBV29-1 | CSVGLAAGVIDTQYF
TRBJ2-4 | TRBV6-2/TRBV6-3 | CASSRTDRDTNIQYF
TRBJ1-3 | TRBV15 | CATSRDPDSHRSGTIYF
TRBJ1-3 | TRBV2 | CASSTDGLSGNTIYF
TRBJ1-3 | TRBV29-1 | CSVWEAGNTIYF
TRBJ2-7 | TRBV2 | CASKTGPGEQYF
TRBJ2-7 | TRBV3-1 | CASSQVLGHGGEQYF